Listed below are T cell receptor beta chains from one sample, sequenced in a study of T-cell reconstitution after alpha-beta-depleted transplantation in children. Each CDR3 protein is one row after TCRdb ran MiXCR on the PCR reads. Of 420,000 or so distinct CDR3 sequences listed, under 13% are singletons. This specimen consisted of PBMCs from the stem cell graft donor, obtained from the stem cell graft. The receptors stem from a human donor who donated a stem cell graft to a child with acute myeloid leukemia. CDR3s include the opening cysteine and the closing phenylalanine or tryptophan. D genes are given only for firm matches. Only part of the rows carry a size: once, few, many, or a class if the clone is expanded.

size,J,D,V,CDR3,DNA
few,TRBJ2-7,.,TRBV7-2,CASSFHPGTIQNEQYF,TGTGCCAGCAGCTTTCACCCGGGCACAATTCAGAACGAGCAGTACTTC
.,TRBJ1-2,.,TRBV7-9,CASSPPDNDGYTF,TGTGCCAGCAGCCCCCCGGACAACGATGGCTACACCTTC
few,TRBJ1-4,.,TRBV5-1,CASSLGPIPTNEKLFF,TGCGCCAGCAGCTTGGGACCGATCCCAACTAATGAAAAACTGTTTTTT
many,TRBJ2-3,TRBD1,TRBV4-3,CASSQEFRQGIDTQYF,TGCGCCAGCAGCCAAGAGTTCCGACAGGGGATAGATACGCAGTATTTT
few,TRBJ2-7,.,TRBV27,CASSLQGRGAEQYF,TGTGCCAGCAGTTTACAGGGGCGAGGGGCCGAGCAGTACTTC
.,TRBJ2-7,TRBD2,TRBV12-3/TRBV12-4,CASSLGAGEVHEQYF,TGTGCCAGCAGTTTAGGGGCGGGAGAGGTCCACGAGCAGTACTTC
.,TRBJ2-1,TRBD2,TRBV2,CASSPGLAGVGNEQFF,TGTGCCAGCAGTCCGGGACTAGCGGGGGTGGGTAATGAGCAGTTCTTC
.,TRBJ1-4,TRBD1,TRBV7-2,CASSSGQGEKLFF,TGTGCCAGCAGCTCAGGACAGGGTGAAAAACTGTTTTTT
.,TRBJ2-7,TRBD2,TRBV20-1,CSARIPSGVYEQYF,TGCAGTGCTAGAATTCCTAGCGGTGTCTACGAGCAGTACTTC
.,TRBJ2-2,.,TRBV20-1,CSARPYTGELFF,TGCAGTGCTAGGCCTTACACCGGGGAGCTGTTTTTT
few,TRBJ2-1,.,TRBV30,CAWSAVGNEQFF,TGTGCCTGGAGTGCTGTGGGGAATGAGCAGTTCTTC
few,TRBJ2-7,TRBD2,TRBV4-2,CASSQGLAGSGEQYF,TGTGCCAGCAGCCAAGGCCTAGCGGGCTCAGGGGAGCAGTACTTC
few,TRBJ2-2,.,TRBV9,CASSPIPYPSGDTGELFF,TGTGCCAGCAGCCCCATACCGTACCCCTCGGGGGACACCGGGGAGCTGTTTTTT
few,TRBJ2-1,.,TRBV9,CASSVGGLYNEQFF,TGTGCCAGCAGCGTAGGAGGACTCTACAATGAGCAGTTCTTC
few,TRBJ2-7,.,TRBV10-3,CAISETPPGLEQYF,TGTGCCATCAGTGAGACCCCCCCAGGGCTCGAGCAGTACTTC
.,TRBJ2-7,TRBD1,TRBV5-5,CASNRGTGLLYEQYF,TGTGCCAGCAACCGCGGGACAGGGCTTCTCTACGAGCAGTACTTC
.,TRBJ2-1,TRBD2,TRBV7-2,CASSSPMIAGMFF,TGTGCCAGCAGCTCGCCTATGATAGCGGGAATGTTCTTC
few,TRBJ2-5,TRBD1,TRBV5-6,CASSSSSTGGGQTQYF,TGTGCCAGCAGCTCGTCCTCCACAGGGGGCGGACAGACCCAGTACTTC
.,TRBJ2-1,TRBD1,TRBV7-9,CASSSRTGLYNEQFF,TGTGCCAGCAGCTCGCGGACAGGGCTCTACAATGAGCAGTTCTTC
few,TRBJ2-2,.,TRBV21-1,CASSKDYRGHTGELFF,TGTGCCAGCAGCAAAGATTACAGGGGGCACACCGGGGAGCTGTTTTTT
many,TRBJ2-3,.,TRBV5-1,CASSLVLITDTQYF,TGCGCCAGCAGCTTGGTACTGATTACAGATACGCAGTATTTT
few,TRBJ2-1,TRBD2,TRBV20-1,CSAGGTSGKTGEQFF,TGCAGTGCTGGGGGGACTAGCGGGAAAACGGGTGAGCAGTTCTTC
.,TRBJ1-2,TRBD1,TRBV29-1,CSVRDSYGYTF,TGCAGCGTCAGGGACAGCTATGGCTACACCTTC
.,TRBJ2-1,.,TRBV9,CASSPRLVGSPPNEQFF,TGTGCCAGCAGCCCCCGATTGGTCGGGTCCCCTCCCAATGAGCAGTTCTTC
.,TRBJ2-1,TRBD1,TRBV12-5,CASGPGQGGQFF,TGTGCTAGTGGTCCAGGACAGGGTGGGCAGTTCTTC
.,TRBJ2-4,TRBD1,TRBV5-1,CASSFGQGAGNIQYF,TGCGCCAGCAGCTTTGGACAGGGAGCGGGAAACATTCAGTACTTC
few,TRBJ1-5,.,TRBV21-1,CASTRSRPQPQHF,TGTGCCAGCACTCGTTCGCGGCCTCAGCCCCAGCATTTT
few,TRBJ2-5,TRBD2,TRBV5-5,CASSLTSGKETQYF,TGTGCCAGCAGCCTAACTAGCGGCAAAGAGACCCAGTACTTC
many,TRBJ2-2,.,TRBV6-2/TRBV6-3,CASKGGVGQSPTGELFF,TGTGCCAGCAAAGGAGGGGTAGGGCAGAGCCCGACCGGGGAGCTGTTTTTT
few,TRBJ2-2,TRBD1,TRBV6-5,CASTGQGMSGTGELFF,TGTGCCAGCACGGGACAGGGTATGAGTGGCACCGGGGAGCTGTTTTTT
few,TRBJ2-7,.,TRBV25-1,CASSETLGREQYF,TGTGCCAGCAGTGAAACTTTAGGGCGGGAGCAGTACTTC
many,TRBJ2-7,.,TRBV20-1,CSAPGSSSRIYEQYF,TGCAGTGCCCCTGGAAGTTCTAGCCGAATCTACGAGCAGTACTTC
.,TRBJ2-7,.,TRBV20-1,CSAPPQGHSYEQYF,TGCAGTGCCCCCCCCCAGGGACACTCCTACGAGCAGTACTTC
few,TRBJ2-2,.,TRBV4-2,CASSDNGELFF,TGTGCCAGCAGCGATAACGGGGAGCTGTTTTTT
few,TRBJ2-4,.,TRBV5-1,CASSSTYSDIQYF,TGCGCCAGCAGTTCCACATACTCCGACATTCAGTACTTC
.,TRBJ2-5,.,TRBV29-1,CSVFRGSETQYF,TGCAGCGTTTTTCGGGGGTCGGAGACCCAGTACTTC
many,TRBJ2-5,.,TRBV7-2,CASSLRTHPPLAQYF,TGTGCCAGCAGCTTAAGGACTCATCCTCCGTTGGCCCAGTACTTC
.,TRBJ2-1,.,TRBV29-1,CSAHSSLAAYNEQFF,TGCAGCGCCCACTCCAGTCTAGCAGCCTACAATGAGCAGTTCTTC
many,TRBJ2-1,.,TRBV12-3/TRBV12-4,CASSLGEREQFF,TGTGCCAGCAGTTTGGGGGAACGTGAGCAGTTCTTC
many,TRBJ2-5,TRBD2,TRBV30,CAWKLPSGGARETQYF,TGTGCCTGGAAGTTGCCTAGCGGGGGGGCCCGGGAGACCCAGTACTTC
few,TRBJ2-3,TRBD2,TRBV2,CASTGGGAGTDTQYF,TGTGCCAGCACGGGCGGGGGGGCCGGCACAGATACGCAGTATTTT
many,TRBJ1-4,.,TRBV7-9,CASNQGRANEKLFF,TGTGCCAGCAACCAGGGGAGGGCTAATGAAAAACTGTTTTTT
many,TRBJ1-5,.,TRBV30,CAWSTGTGNQPQHF,TGTGCCTGGAGCACCGGGACGGGTAATCAGCCCCAGCATTTT
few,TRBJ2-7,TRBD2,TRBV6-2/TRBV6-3,CASSYSSGRPHYEQYF,TGTGCCAGCAGTTACTCCAGCGGGAGGCCACACTACGAGCAGTACTTC
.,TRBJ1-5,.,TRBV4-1,CASSQGLASRQPQHF,TGCGCCAGCAGCCAAGGTTTGGCATCGAGGCAGCCCCAGCATTTT
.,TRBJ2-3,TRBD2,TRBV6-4,CASSVRGEADTQYF,TGTGCCAGCAGTGTGCGGGGGGAGGCTGATACGCAGTATTTT
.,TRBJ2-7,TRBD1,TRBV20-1,CSARDKDRAPYEQYF,TGCAGTGCTAGAGATAAGGACAGGGCCCCCTACGAGCAGTACTTC
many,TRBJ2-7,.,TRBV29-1,CSVEDGSYEQYF,TGCAGCGTTGAAGACGGCTCCTACGAGCAGTACTTC
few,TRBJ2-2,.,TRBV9,CASSVFDRLNTGELFF,TGTGCCAGCAGCGTCTTCGACAGACTTAACACCGGGGAGCTGTTTTTT
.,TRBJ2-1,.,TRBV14,CASSQASGAGSYNEQFF,TGTGCCAGCAGCCAAGCTTCGGGAGCAGGCTCCTACAATGAGCAGTTCTTC
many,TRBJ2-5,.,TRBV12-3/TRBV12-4,CASSLGIRETQYF,TGTGCCAGCAGTCTGGGAATCCGGGAGACCCAGTACTTC
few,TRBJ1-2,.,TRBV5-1,CASSLSGTDYGYTF,TGCGCCAGCAGCTTGTCCGGGACGGACTATGGCTACACCTTC
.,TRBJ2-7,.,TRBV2,CASEAEVRDEQYF,TGTGCCAGCGAAGCTGAAGTCAGGGACGAGCAGTACTTC
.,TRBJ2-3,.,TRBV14,CASSQGAGDTQYF,TGTGCCAGCAGCCAAGGGGCTGGAGATACGCAGTATTTT